One sample yielded the 22 T cell receptor beta chains listed below, sequenced in a study of OX40 agonist ivuxolimab in advanced cancers. Repertoires were generated with immunoSEQ multiplex PCR, while TCRdb's copy carries only in-frame clones and drops some. Of around 140,000 clones listed, 90% were seen once; the top ten hold approximately 1.1%. Specimen: CD4+ or CD8+ T cells sorted from blood, collected in a trial of the OX40 agonist ivuxolimab. Receptors were obtained from an adult with an advanced solid tumor such as melanoma, head and neck, liver or kidney cancer.

The chain's CDR3 is CASSSQGSVGNQPQHF. DNA for the CDR3: TGTGCCAGCTCATCACAGGGATCGGTGGGCAATCAGCCCCAGCATTTT. The chain combines TRBV18 with TRBJ1-5, with a weak D call TRBD1 (6 bases). The CDR3 loop spans 16 amino acids. V shed 5 bases and J shed 2 bases, with 16 bases lying between them. Germline loops: CDR1 KGHSH, CDR2 LQKENI.

This rearrangement joins TRBV10-1 to TRBJ2-1; D might be TRBD1 or TRBD2, each matching 5 bases. Germline CDR1 WNHNN, CDR2 SYGVQD (reference sequence). Trimming cost V 3 bases and J 9 bases, with 15 bases left between them. The CDR3 spans 14 residues. CDR3 amino acids: CASSENPPGTEQFF. The CDR3 DNA follows: TGCGCCAGCAGTGAAAATCCCCCGGGGACTGAGCAGTTCTTC.

The chain carries TRBV28 and TRBJ2-1; 11 bases are shared with TRBD2. The length of the CDR3 is 15 residues. Trimming at V came to 5 bases and at J to 4 bases, leaving 4 bases not matched to a gene. Germline CDR1 reads MDHEN; CDR2 reads SYDVKM. CDR3 sequence (DNA): TGTGCCAGCAGTGCCTCTAGCGGGGGGTACAATGAGCAGTTCTTC. Translating it yields CASSASSGGYNEQFF.

This sequence joins TRBV10-3 and TRBJ2-5; 8 bases are shared with TRBD1. With V trimmed by 0 bases and J by 5 bases, 2 bases remained unmatched. The CDR3 contains 14 residues. CDR1 and CDR2 (germline): ENHRY, SYGVKD. This CDR3 reads CAISESTGGETQYF. DNA of the CDR3: TGTGCCATCAGTGAGTCAACAGGGGGGGAGACCCAGTACTTC.

This chain connects TRBV5-1 to TRBJ1-2, with a weak D call TRBD1 (6 bases). Trimming took off 2 bases at V and 4 bases at J, with 21 bases between the two ends. This CDR3 has 17 residues. Germline lookup yields CDR1 SGHRS and CDR2 YFSETQ. CDR3 DNA sequence: TGCGCCAGCAGCTTTGGGGGCCACCCACCGGAAATCTATGGCTACACCTTC. Its translation: CASSFGGHPPEIYGYTF.

The chain couples TRBV30 to TRBJ1-1; TRBD1 agrees at 7 bases. V lost 3 bases and J lost 0; bases outside the gene matches: 16. The CDR3 totals 18 residues. Germline CDR1 GTSNPN, CDR2 SVGIG (reference sequence). The CDR3 nucleotides are TGTGCCTGGAGCGCCCCGAAGACAAACAGGGGATTGAACACTGAAGCTTTCTTT. Its translation is CAWSAPKTNRGLNTEAFF.

This chain uses TRBV28 with TRBJ2-1, with 11 bases aligning to TRBD2. CDR3 length equals 14 residues. Looked up from germline, CDR1 is MDHEN and CDR2 is SYDVKM. V lost 6 bases and J lost 9; bases outside the gene matches: 7. The CDR3 sequence is CASSLAGGPFEQFF. The CDR3 bases are TGTGCCAGCAGCTTAGCGGGAGGGCCGTTTGAGCAGTTCTTC.

The chain is built from TRBV16 and TRBJ2-3; no clear D. The length of the CDR3 is 15 residues. Germline-derived CDR1 and CDR2 are KGHSY and FQNENV. Trimming took off 0 bases at V and 1 base at J, with 8 bases between the two ends. CDR3 DNA: TGTGCCAGCAGCCAATCGATATTCGGCACAGATACGCAGTATTTT. It encodes CASSQSIFGTDTQYF. Full variable domain (outside the CDR3, taken from reference TRBV16 and TRBJ2-3): GEEVAQTPKHLVRGEGQKAKLYCAPIKGHSYVFWYQQVLKNEFKFLISFQNENVFDETGMPKERFSAKCLPNSPCSLEIQATKLEDSAVYFCASSQSIFGTDTQYFGPGTRLTVL.

V is TRBV6-5 and J is TRBJ1-5; possibly TRBD1 for D (6 bases). V lost 6 bases, J lost 4 bases, and 10 bases lay in between. The CDR3 covers 13 residues. CDR1 and CDR2 from the germline V gene are MNHEY and SVGAGI. The CDR3 protein is CASRRGLNQPQHF. CDR3 nucleotides: TGTGCCAGCAGGCGGGGGCTGAATCAGCCCCAGCATTTT.

The rearrangement uses TRBV5-6 and TRBJ1-2, with D uncertain. The CDR3 length is 15 residues. CDR1 is SGHDT, CDR2 YYEEEE, per germline. The V and J ends lost 0 bases and 0 bases respectively, with 9 bases between them. DNA of the CDR3: TGTGCCAGCAGCTTGGGACAAACTACTAACTATGGCTACACCTTC. This gives the protein CASSLGQTTNYGYTF.

V usage is TRBV28 and J usage is TRBJ2-3, with 11 positions matching TRBD2. Germline CDR1 MDHEN, CDR2 SYDVKM. There are 16 residues in the CDR3. V gave up 2 bases and J gave up 2 bases; unmatched junction bases: 3. This CDR3 is CASSLTSGSPTDTQYF. The CDR3 DNA reads as TGTGCCAGCAGTTTAACTAGCGGGAGCCCCACAGATACGCAGTATTTT.

J is TRBJ1-1 and V is TRBV12-2. TRBV12-2 is marked as a pseudogene. The CDR3 runs 15 residues. The chain's CDR3 is CASRLLLGAGTEAFF. The CDR3 DNA follows: TGTGCAAGTCGCTTATTACTGGGCGCCGGGACTGAAGCTTTCTTT.

The rearrangement links TRBV10-3 to TRBJ1-2; the D gene is possibly TRBD1 (6 bases). The CDR3 spans 14 residues. Germline V gene data show CDR1 as ENHRY and CDR2 as SYGVKD. Trimming shortened V by 7 bases and J by 4 bases, and 16 bases separated the two germline ends. CDR3 in DNA: TGTGCCATCACCTCTTATTCGGACAGCTATGGCTACACCTTC. It yields the protein CAITSYSDSYGYTF.

V and J are TRBV27 and TRBJ2-3; D unclear. The V and J ends lost 3 bases and 0 bases respectively, with 10 bases between them. The CDR3 consists of 15 residues. The germline V gene encodes CDR1 MNHEY and CDR2 SMNVEV (reference sequence). The CDR3 protein is CASSLNRMSTDTQYF. CDR3 nucleotide sequence: TGTGCCAGCAGTTTGAACCGCATGAGCACAGATACGCAGTATTTT.

The V and J genes are TRBV15 and TRBJ2-3; D not certain. Trimming pared 0 bases from V and 1 base from J, leaving 8 bases between. The CDR3 is made up of 15 amino acids. Germline V gives CDR1 LNHNV, CDR2 YYDKDF (reference sequence). CDR3 DNA: TGTGCCACCAGCAGAGATTACGCGGGCACAGATACGCAGTATTTT. Encoded protein: CATSRDYAGTDTQYF.

The J gene is TRBJ2-5, the V gene TRBV30, with D uncertain. This CDR3 is 13 amino acids long. CDR1 is GTSNPN and CDR2 is SVGIG in the germline V gene (reference sequence). V gave up 0 bases and J gave up 5 bases, with 10 bases separating them. CDR3 in DNA: TGTGCCTGGAGTGTAGGAGTTCGGGAGACCCAGTACTTC. Its protein product is CAWSVGVRETQYF. The whole variable domain, filled in from reference TRBV30 and TRBJ2-5, reads SQTIHQWPATLVQPVGSPLSLECTVEGTSNPNLYWYRQAAGRGLQLLFYSVGIGQISSEVPQNLSASRPQDRQFILSSKKLLLSDSGFYLCAWSVGVRETQYFGPGTRLLVL.

The chain has TRBV11-3 and TRBJ2-3; tentatively, D is TRBD1 (5 bases). CDR1 is SGHNT and CDR2 is YENEEA in the germline V gene. The length of the CDR3 is 16 residues. V was trimmed by 4 bases and J by 4 bases, leaving 18 bases between them. This chain's CDR3 is CASSSGAAIGADTQYF. CDR3 nucleotides: TGTGCCAGCAGCTCGGGTGCGGCCATAGGGGCAGATACGCAGTATTTT.

The chain has TRBV19 and TRBJ2-1; D may match TRBD1 or TRBD2 (5 bases each). Germline assignment: CDR1 LNHDA and CDR2 SQIVND (reference sequence). This CDR3 comprises 15 residues. V shed 6 bases and J shed 7 bases, with 19 bases lying between them. The CDR3 loop reads CASRDRDGAWNEQFF. As DNA, the CDR3 is TGTGCCAGTAGAGACCGGGACGGTGCCTGGAATGAGCAGTTCTTC.

The CDR3 sequence is CASSRDRQETQYF. DNA for the CDR3: TGTGCCAGCAGTCGTGACAGACAAGAGACCCAGTACTTC. The genes are TRBV11-2 and TRBJ2-5; tentatively, D is TRBD1 (5 bases). Germline lookup yields CDR1 SGHAT and CDR2 FQNNGV. V was cut by 6 bases and J by 2 bases, with 10 bases left in between. This CDR3 region has 13 residues.

The chain employs TRBV28 and TRBJ2-1; D possibly corresponds to TRBD2 (5 bases). V was shortened by 8 bases and J by 6 bases, with 11 bases between the two germline ends. Germline CDR1 reads MDHEN; CDR2 reads SYDVKM. CDR3 size: 12 residues. The CDR3 nucleotides are TGTGCCAGCTCCCGACTAAGCAATGAGCAGTTCTTC. Encoded protein: CASSRLSNEQFF.

This clone has just one count. The CDR3, as DNA: TGTGCCAGCAGCTTCCAGGGGGCGCTTGAAAAACTGTTTTTT. It encodes CASSFQGALEKLFF. The chain employs TRBV7-8 and TRBJ1-4, with 8 positions matching TRBD1. V lost 3 bases, J lost 7 bases, and 4 bases stayed unmatched. CDR1 is SGHVS and CDR2 is FQNEAQ in the germline V gene. The CDR3 totals 14 residues.

The CDR3 sequence: CASSSGLAGIAEQYF. CDR3 DNA sequence: TGTGCCAGCAGTTCGGGACTAGCGGGGATCGCCGAGCAGTACTTC. The gene calls are TRBV27 and TRBJ2-7; 13 bases line up with TRBD2. The CDR3 is made up of 15 amino acids. Germline V gene data show CDR1 as MNHEY and CDR2 as SMNVEV (reference sequence). The V gene end was trimmed by 4 bases and the J gene end by 6 bases; junction bases not matched to a gene: 6.